These T cell receptor beta chains were read from a single sample in a study of cytomegalovirus exposure and HLA in healthy donors. Data came from immunoSEQ multiplex PCR; TCRdb stores just in-frame clones and leaves some out. The sample has roughly 120,000 clones; roughly 77% are singletons. Specimen: PBMCs. Receptor source: a man between 45 and 60 years old in good health and CMV-seropositive. Both conserved end residues are part of each CDR3. Fields, in order: clone size, V gene, J gene, D gene, CDR3 DNA, CDR3 protein. D genes are given only for firm matches. Some rows have no size entry. The others give once, few or many, or a class for an expanded clone.

size: .; V: TRBV19; J: TRBJ2-1; D: TRBD2; DNA: TGTGCCAGTAAGGGACTAGCGGTCTACAATGAGCAGTTCTTC; CDR3: CASKGLAVYNEQFF
size: .; V: TRBV20-1; J: TRBJ2-3; D: .; DNA: TGCAGTGCTCTCGGGACAGATACGCAGTATTTT; CDR3: CSALGTDTQYF
size: .; V: TRBV2; J: TRBJ2-3; D: .; DNA: TGTGCCAGCCTCAATAAGGGCAGGGCCATCCTCCCAGATACGCAGTATTTT; CDR3: CASLNKGRAILPDTQYF
size: few; V: TRBV10-3; J: TRBJ2-2; D: .; DNA: TGTGCCATCAGTGTAGGGGCGGGACCGAACACCGGGGAGCTGTTTTTT; CDR3: CAISVGAGPNTGELFF
size: once; V: TRBV7-9; J: TRBJ1-2; D: .; DNA: TGTGCCAGCAGACCAACGGGAGCGAAAGTCTATGGCTACACCTTC; CDR3: CASRPTGAKVYGYTF
size: .; V: TRBV30; J: TRBJ2-7; D: TRBD1; DNA: TGTGCCTGGAGTGTGGGTGGGACAGGGGCCTACGAGCAGTACTTC; CDR3: CAWSVGGTGAYEQYF
size: few; V: TRBV5-5; J: TRBJ1-1; D: .; DNA: TGTGCCAGCACCTCGGACTTGAACACTGAAGCTTTCTTT; CDR3: CASTSDLNTEAFF
size: .; V: TRBV6-1; J: TRBJ1-1; D: .; DNA: TGTGCCAGCAGTGAAGCGCGGGGGTTGGGGACTGAAGCTTTCTTT; CDR3: CASSEARGLGTEAFF
size: .; V: TRBV7-7; J: TRBJ2-1; D: .; DNA: TGTGCCAGCAGCCCCGAGTGGGGCCGGAGTCACGATGAGCAGTTCTTC; CDR3: CASSPEWGRSHDEQFF
size: once; V: TRBV6-1; J: TRBJ1-1; D: .; DNA: TGTGCCAGCAGTGAAGCAGGGAGAACTGAAGCTTTCTTT; CDR3: CASSEAGRTEAFF
size: .; V: TRBV28; J: TRBJ2-1; D: TRBD1; DNA: TGTGCCAGCAGTTCGACAGGGTTTGCGAATGAGCAGTTCTTC; CDR3: CASSSTGFANEQFF
size: .; V: TRBV10-3; J: TRBJ2-7; D: .; DNA: TGTGCCACCAGGGACACCTTCGAGCAGTACTTC; CDR3: CATRDTFEQYF
size: few; V: TRBV29-1; J: TRBJ2-7; D: .; DNA: TGCAGCGTTGAAGTACAGGGTTCCTACGAGCAGTACTTC; CDR3: CSVEVQGSYEQYF
size: .; V: TRBV5-1; J: TRBJ1-2; D: .; DNA: TGCGCCAGCAGCTTGGAGGCTTGGAGGGGATATGGCTACACCTTC; CDR3: CASSLEAWRGYGYTF
size: few; V: TRBV6-1; J: TRBJ1-1; D: .; DNA: TGTGCCAGCAGACAGACTGAAGCTTTCTTT; CDR3: CASRQTEAFF
size: .; V: TRBV5-1; J: TRBJ2-7; D: TRBD1; DNA: TGCGCCAGCAGACTAACCGGGACAGGGGATTACGAGCAGTACTTC; CDR3: CASRLTGTGDYEQYF
size: .; V: TRBV18; J: TRBJ1-3; D: TRBD1; DNA: TGTGCCAGCTCACCCCGGGACAGTTCGGCCGGAAACACCATATATTTT; CDR3: CASSPRDSSAGNTIYF
size: .; V: TRBV5-6; J: TRBJ1-2; D: .; DNA: TGTGCCAGCAGCTTGTATAGGGGCGGCTACACCTTC; CDR3: CASSLYRGGYTF
size: .; V: TRBV4-1; J: TRBJ1-5; D: .; DNA: TGCGCCAGCAGCCAAGATGGCAGGCAGCCCCAGCATTTT; CDR3: CASSQDGRQPQHF
size: .; V: TRBV30; J: TRBJ2-5; D: .; DNA: TGTGCCTGGACTGACCAGGTAGCCCAGTACTTC; CDR3: CAWTDQVAQYF
size: .; V: TRBV4-1; J: TRBJ2-7; D: .; DNA: TGCGCCAGCAGCCAAGTAGGAGGGGACGTCTACGAGCAGTACTTC; CDR3: CASSQVGGDVYEQYF
size: .; V: TRBV2; J: TRBJ1-2; D: TRBD1; DNA: TGTGCCAGCACCCAAAGACAGGGCTATGGCTACACCTTC; CDR3: CASTQRQGYGYTF
size: .; V: TRBV7-2; J: TRBJ1-1; D: .; DNA: TGTGCCAGCAGCCGAGGCGGAGGCACTGAAGCTTTCTTT; CDR3: CASSRGGGTEAFF
size: few; V: TRBV4-3; J: TRBJ2-7; D: TRBD1; DNA: TGCGCCAGCAGCCAAGAATATTTTACTCATGGCCGGGGGACAGGGCTTTACGAGCAGTACTTC; CDR3: CASSQEYFTHGRGTGLYEQYF
size: once; V: TRBV4-2; J: TRBJ1-2; D: .; DNA: TGTGCCAGCAGCCAAGTCGGGGTAATCGCTGGCTACACCTTC; CDR3: CASSQVGVIAGYTF
size: .; V: TRBV6-1; J: TRBJ1-2; D: TRBD1; DNA: TGTGCCAGTTGGACAGGTACCTCCCCTAACTATGGCTACACCTTC; CDR3: CASWTGTSPNYGYTF
size: .; V: TRBV30; J: TRBJ2-7; D: TRBD2; DNA: TGTGCCTGGAGTGTACAACTAGCGGGCTACGAGCAGTACTTC; CDR3: CAWSVQLAGYEQYF
size: many; V: TRBV2; J: TRBJ1-1; D: .; DNA: TGTGCCAGCAGTGAAGCCTCGAGGGTAGGGAACACTGAAGCTTTCTTT; CDR3: CASSEASRVGNTEAFF
size: .; V: TRBV13; J: TRBJ2-3; D: TRBD2; DNA: TGTGCCAGCAGCTCCAAGACTAGCGGGTCGCTCACAGATACGCAGTATTTT; CDR3: CASSSKTSGSLTDTQYF
size: .; V: TRBV30; J: TRBJ2-4; D: TRBD2; DNA: TGTGCCTGGTCTAGCGGGAGAGGGAACATTCAGTACTTC; CDR3: CAWSSGRGNIQYF
size: few; V: TRBV7-9; J: TRBJ2-3; D: TRBD1; DNA: TGTGCCAGCAGCTTTGGAAGGGGGCTATTGGCAGATACGCAGTATTTT; CDR3: CASSFGRGLLADTQYF
size: .; V: TRBV6-6; J: TRBJ2-7; D: TRBD2; DNA: TGTGCCAGCAAAGGGACTAGCGGGAGGGCCTACGAGCAGTACTTC; CDR3: CASKGTSGRAYEQYF
size: few; V: TRBV25-1; J: TRBJ1-1; D: .; DNA: TGTGCCAGCAGTCCCCACCCAACCGGTAGCCCTGAAGCTTTCTTT; CDR3: CASSPHPTGSPEAFF
size: .; V: TRBV6-1; J: TRBJ1-5; D: .; DNA: TGTGCCTCTGAGCCCGGGTTTGGTCCTCGGCCCCAGCATTTT; CDR3: CASEPGFGPRPQHF
size: .; V: TRBV7-9; J: TRBJ1-1; D: .; DNA: TGTGCCAGCAGCCCGACAGGTTTGAACACTGAAGCTTTCTTT; CDR3: CASSPTGLNTEAFF
size: medium-sized; V: TRBV2; J: TRBJ1-1; D: TRBD1; DNA: TGTGCCAGCAGTGAGGAGGGGGCGAACACTGAAGCTTTCTTT; CDR3: CASSEEGANTEAFF
size: .; V: TRBV10-3; J: TRBJ2-7; D: TRBD1; DNA: TGTGCCATCAGCGCGGGACAGGGCTACGAGCAGTACTTC; CDR3: CAISAGQGYEQYF
size: .; V: TRBV5-1; J: TRBJ2-1; D: TRBD1; DNA: TGCGCCAGCAGCTTGGGCCGGGGGGACAGGGGGCGCAATGAGCAGTTCTTC; CDR3: CASSLGRGDRGRNEQFF